A single sample gave rise to the 26 T cell receptor beta chains below, sequenced in a study of T cells expressing NK-cell markers. TCRdb reprocessed the 5' RACE reads and stores each CDR3 protein as one record, lacking DNA. Its clone listing holds 150,000 to 180,000 distinct CDR3 sequences. The sequenced sample was blood T cells: a sorted CD56 or NKG2C T cell subset, CD4+ or CD8+ T cells, or bulk PBMC T cells (not recorded which). The receptors were gathered from a woman aged 50 to 65 in good health.

V and J are TRBV20-1 and TRBJ2-1; TCRdb gives TRBD1 as the D gene, but with no DNA this cannot be confirmed. CDR3 length equals 15 residues. Germline V lookup: CDR1 DFQATT, CDR2 SNEGSKA (reference sequence). CDR3 region: CSALSRGGRHNEQFF.

The rearrangement links TRBV12-3 or TRBV12-4 to TRBJ1-1; TCRdb returns TRBD1, unconfirmable since there is no DNA. This CDR3 has 11 residues. CDR3 protein: CASTKEAAAFF.

J is TRBJ2-1 and V is TRBV7-9; TCRdb's D gene call, TRBD1, goes unchecked for lack of DNA. The CDR3 covers 15 residues. Per germline, CDR1 SEHNR and CDR2 FQNEAQ (reference sequence). The CDR3 sequence is CASSLAIDSYNEQFF.

The chain joins TRBV30 to TRBJ1-2. The CDR3 has 12 amino acids. Germline CDR1 GTSNPN, CDR2 SVGIG (reference sequence). Here the CDR3 reads CACRDSGYGYTF.

The rearrangement uses TRBV12-3 or TRBV12-4 and TRBJ2-1. The CDR3 length is 14 residues. The CDR3 is CASSIAGLYNEQFF.

The chain couples TRBV27 to TRBJ2-1; the TCRdb call, TRBD2, lacks DNA for checking. The CDR3 length is 14 residues. Germline V gene lookup returns CDR1 MNHEY and CDR2 SMNVEV (reference sequence). The CDR3 loop is CASSSSLPVNEQFF.

The genes are TRBV12-3 or TRBV12-4 and TRBJ1-6; TCRdb's D call of TRBD1 is untestable without DNA. The CDR3 totals 14 residues. Here the CDR3 reads CASTPGGFGQPLHF.

The rearrangement joins TRBV2 to TRBJ2-7. Germline V gene sequence: CDR1 SNHLY, CDR2 FYNNEI. CDR3 size: 16 residues. The CDR3 spells CASSGDSSKGSYEQYF. Looking up the rest from reference TRBV2 and TRBJ2-7 gives the full variable domain: EPEVTQTPSHQVTQMGQEVILRCVPISNHLYFYWYRQILGQKVEFLVSFYNNEISEKSEIFDDQFSVERPDGSNFTLKIRSTKLEDSAMYFCASSGDSSKGSYEQYFGPGTRLTVT.

The chain has TRBV3-1 and TRBJ2-5; no DNA is available, so the TRBD2 call from TCRdb remains unchecked. The CDR3 extends over 20 amino acids. CDR1 is LGHDT, CDR2 YNNKEL, per germline (reference sequence). The CDR3 region is CASSPSGSGSPSLRQETQYF.

The genes are TRBV5-6 and TRBJ1-3; TCRdb designates TRBD1, a call that cannot be tested without DNA. This CDR3 is 15 amino acids long. CDR1 is SGHDT and CDR2 is YYEEEE in the germline V gene. The CDR3: CASSRGGSSGNTIYF.

This chain uses TRBV4-1 with TRBJ2-5; the D call from TCRdb, TRBD1, cannot be confirmed without DNA. CDR1 is MGHRA and CDR2 is YSYEKL in the germline V gene. This CDR3 is 13 amino acids long. Here the CDR3 reads CASRPQGLETQYF.

The gene calls are TRBV7-9 and TRBJ2-1; with no DNA, the TCRdb D assignment of TRBD1 cannot be verified. Germline V lookup: CDR1 SEHNR, CDR2 FQNEAQ (reference sequence). The CDR3 spans 15 residues. This chain's CDR3 is CASSYPGQGALEQFF.

This chain connects TRBV12-5 to TRBJ2-1; TCRdb's D call, TRBD1, is unchecked because there is no DNA. This CDR3 spans 19 amino acids. Germline V gene data show CDR1 as LGHNT and CDR2 as FRNRAP. This CDR3 is CASGLVRSGTDSSYNEQFF.

The chain uses TRBV10-3 and TRBJ2-1. This CDR3 is 15 amino acids long. The germline gives CDR1 ENHRY, CDR2 SYGVKD. The CDR3 sequence is CAISDATGITNEQFF.

The V call is TRBV2, the J call TRBJ2-1; TCRdb's D call of TRBD1 is untestable without DNA. The CDR3 covers 15 residues. The V gene's germline CDR1 is SNHLY and CDR2 FYNNEI. This CDR3 is CASSDRQGAFNEQFF.

V and J are TRBV7-9 and TRBJ2-1; the D call of TRBD2 rests on TCRdb alone, since no DNA is present to check it. Germline V gene lookup returns CDR1 SEHNR and CDR2 FQNEAQ (reference sequence). The CDR3 extends over 12 amino acids. The CDR3 region is CASSQGLAGEFF.

V and J are TRBV12-3 or TRBV12-4 and TRBJ2-2. This CDR3 spans 14 amino acids. The CDR3 spells CASSRDANTGELFF.

V gene TRBV10-2 combines with J gene TRBJ2-5; TCRdb's assignment of TRBD1 cannot be checked, as there is no DNA. The CDR3 runs to 13 residues. From germline, CDR1 is WSHSY and CDR2 SAAADI. This CDR3 is CASSDREQETQYF.

The genes are TRBV9 and TRBJ2-6; TCRdb selects TRBD1, and the lack of DNA leaves this call unchecked. The CDR3 runs to 18 residues. Germline assignment: CDR1 SGDLS and CDR2 YYNGEE. The CDR3 sequence is CASSVAGQGASGANVLTF.

The CDR3 here is CASSGRGLGETQYF. The V call is TRBV6-1, the J call TRBJ2-5; the D call from TCRdb, TRBD1, cannot be confirmed without DNA. The CDR3 covers 14 residues. Germline assignment: CDR1 MNHNS and CDR2 SASEGT.

The chain has TRBV9 and TRBJ2-1. In germline, CDR1 is SGDLS, CDR2 YYNGEE. The CDR3 contains 14 residues. The CDR3: CASSGASYSNEQFF.

The J gene is TRBJ2-7, the V gene TRBV6-1; TCRdb returns TRBD1, unconfirmable since there is no DNA. CDR1 and CDR2 from the germline V gene are MNHNS and SASEGT. The CDR3 has 14 residues. The CDR3 here is CASSHMTGSYEQYF.

The J gene is TRBJ2-7, the V gene TRBV7-9; the D gene TCRdb calls, TRBD1, cannot be checked with no DNA. This CDR3 contains 15 residues. Germline V gene lookup returns CDR1 SEHNR and CDR2 FQNEAQ (reference sequence). CDR3: CASSSDRRNSYEQYF.

The genes are TRBV4-1 and TRBJ1-6; TCRdb selects TRBD1, and the lack of DNA leaves this call unchecked. This CDR3 contains 13 residues. Germline CDR1 and CDR2: MGHRA and YSYEKL. This CDR3 is CASSQQQGSPLHF.

The rearrangement uses TRBV12-3 or TRBV12-4 and TRBJ2-1; TCRdb selects TRBD1, and the lack of DNA leaves this call unchecked. The CDR3 has 16 amino acids. The CDR3 protein is CASSILWDRERNEQFF.

The V gene is TRBV5-6, the J gene TRBJ2-1; as DNA is missing, the TRBD2 call by TCRdb cannot be tested. The length of the CDR3 is 16 residues. CDR1 and CDR2 (germline): SGHDT, YYEEEE. CDR3: CASSPFLAGGFSEQFF.